This entry describes one T cell receptor (beta chain). Antigen unknown. These data are taken from a study of T cell responses to AZD1222 COVID-19 vaccine. Whole-study results and caveats: Without day 14 samples, only post-peak T cell repertoires were studied. Nearly half of unique spike-specific TCRs reportedly avoided B.1.351 and B.1.1.7 mutated regions.

Repertoires were generated with immunoSEQ multiplex PCR, while TCRdb's copy carries only in-frame clones and drops some. Of roughly 140,000 clones in the sample, under 95% are singletons; the top ten hold roughly 3.4%. Germline V CDR1 and CDR2: MGHRA, YSYEKL. The CDR3 sequence is 19 residues long. The germline V and J ends were trimmed by 0 bases and 0 bases, with 15 bases remaining between them. The source was peripheral blood, collected 28 days after the second AZD1222 dose. The TCR sequence derives from an adult who received the AZD1222 COVID-19 vaccine. V gene TRBV4-1 combines with J gene TRBJ1-6, with no clear D. The CDR3 is CASSQEGGETFSYNSPLHF. CDR3 in DNA: TGCGCCAGCAGCCAAGAAGGCGGGGAGACGTTCTCCTATAATTCACCCCTCCACTTT.